This T cell receptor beta chain is from a study of T cell changes during pregnancy in multiple sclerosis. V gave up 10 bases and J gave up 2 bases, with 15 bases separating them. This CDR3 comprises 14 residues. Germline lookup yields CDR1 MNHEY and CDR2 SVGAGI. Libraries were prepared by immunoSEQ multiplex PCR; TCRdb keeps only in-frame clonotypes and omits some of them. This table holds about 68,000 clones, about nine tenths found once. The starting material was peripheral blood, obtained in the third trimester of pregnancy. This clonotype originated in a female donor with multiple sclerosis, enrolled in a pregnancy study. This chain uses TRBV6-5 with TRBJ1-5; no clear D. The CDR3 nucleotides are TGTGCCACCGCAGACCCCGCGGGCAATCAGCCCCAGCATTTT. This translates into CATADPAGNQPQHF.